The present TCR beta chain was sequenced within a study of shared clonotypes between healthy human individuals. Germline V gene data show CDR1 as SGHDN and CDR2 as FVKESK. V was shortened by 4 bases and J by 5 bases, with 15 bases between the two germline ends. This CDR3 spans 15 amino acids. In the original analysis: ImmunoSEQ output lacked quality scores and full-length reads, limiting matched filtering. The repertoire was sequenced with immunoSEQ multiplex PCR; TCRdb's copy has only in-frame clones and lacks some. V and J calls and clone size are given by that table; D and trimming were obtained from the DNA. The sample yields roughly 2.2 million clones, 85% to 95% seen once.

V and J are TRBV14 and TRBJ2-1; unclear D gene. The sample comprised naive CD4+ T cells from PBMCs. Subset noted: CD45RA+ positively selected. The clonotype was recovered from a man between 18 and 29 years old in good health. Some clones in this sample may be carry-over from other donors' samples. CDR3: CASSPRLIKDNEQFF. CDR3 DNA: TGTGCCAGCAGCCCCCGATTAATCAAGGACAATGAGCAGTTCTTC.